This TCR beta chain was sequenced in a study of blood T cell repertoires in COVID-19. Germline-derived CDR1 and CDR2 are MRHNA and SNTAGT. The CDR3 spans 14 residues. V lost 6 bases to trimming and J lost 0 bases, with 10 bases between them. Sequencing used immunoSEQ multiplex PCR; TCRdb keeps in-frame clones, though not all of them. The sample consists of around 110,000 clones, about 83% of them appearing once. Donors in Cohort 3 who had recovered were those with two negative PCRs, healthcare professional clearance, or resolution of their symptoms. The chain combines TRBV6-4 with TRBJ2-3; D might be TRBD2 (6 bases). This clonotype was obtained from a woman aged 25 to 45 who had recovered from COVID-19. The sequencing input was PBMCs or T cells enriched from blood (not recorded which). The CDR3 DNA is TGTGCCAGCAGCGCCAGCGGGAGCACAGATACGCAGTATTTT. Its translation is CASSASGSTDTQYF.